This TCR beta chain was documented in a study of blood T cell repertoires in COVID-19. Turning to the study itself: Collection of acute and convalescent COVID-19 samples took place in the United States, Italy and Spain. PBMCs, B-cell-depleted T cells, or T cells were the source of the cDNA or gDNA that made up the material.

Authors' analysis steps: Estimates of nucleated cell counts were drawn from the amplification of reference gene primers. The method was immunoSEQ multiplex PCR; TCRdb's version includes in-frame clones alone and lacks a portion of them. The V and J calls and clone size are taken from that table; D and trimming were inferred from the DNA. The data show some 110,000 clones, about 89% seen once. Germline CDR1 SGHKS, CDR2 YYEKEE (reference sequence). Losses at the gene ends were 0 bases for V and 5 bases for J; bases not matched to a gene: 4. CDR3 length: 14 residues. The sequence derives from a man aged 35-49 years with acute or convalescent COVID-19. The sequenced sample was peripheral blood. The chain links TRBV5-5 to TRBJ2-5, with 7 bases matching TRBD1. CDR3 DNA sequence: TGTGCCAGCAGCTTGGACAGGGGTCGCGAGACCCAGTACTTC. It encodes CASSLDRGRETQYF.